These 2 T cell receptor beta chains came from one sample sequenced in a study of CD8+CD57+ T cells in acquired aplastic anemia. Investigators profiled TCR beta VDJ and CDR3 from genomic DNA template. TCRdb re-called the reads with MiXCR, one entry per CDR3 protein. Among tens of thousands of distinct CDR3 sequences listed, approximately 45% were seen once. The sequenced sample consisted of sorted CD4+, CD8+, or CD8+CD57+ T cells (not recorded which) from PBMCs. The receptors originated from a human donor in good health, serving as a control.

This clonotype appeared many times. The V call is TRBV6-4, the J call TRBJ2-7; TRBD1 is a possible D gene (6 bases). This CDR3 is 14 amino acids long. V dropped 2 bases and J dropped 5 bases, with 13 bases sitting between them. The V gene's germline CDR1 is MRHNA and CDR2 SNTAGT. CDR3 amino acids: CASSDRGIRNEQYF. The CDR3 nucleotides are TGTGCCAGCAGTGACAGGGGGATCAGGAACGAGCAGTACTTC.

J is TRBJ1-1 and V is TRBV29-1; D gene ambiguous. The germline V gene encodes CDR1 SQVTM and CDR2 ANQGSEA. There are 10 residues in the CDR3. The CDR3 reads CGVRNTEAFF. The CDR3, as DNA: TGCGGTGTTCGAAACACTGAAGCTTTCTTT.